This TCR beta chain was observed in a study of T cell responses to AZD1222 COVID-19 vaccine. Regarding the study as a whole: Donor demographics were predominantly white British with a female majority; clonal diversity may be underestimated.

Data came from immunoSEQ multiplex PCR; TCRdb stores just in-frame clones and leaves some out. The sample holds under 200,000 clones; approximately 87% are singletons and the top ten take 2.5% to 3%. Worth noting for this clone: Its specificity is not known.

Germline CDR1 and CDR2: LNHDA and SQIVND (reference sequence). This CDR3 has 15 amino acids. V gave up 4 bases and J gave up 3 bases; unmatched junction bases: 6. The sequence was collected from an adult in good health. V usage is TRBV19 and J usage is TRBJ1-5; TRBD1 aligns across 7 bases. Sequencing was performed on peripheral blood, taken on day 0 of MenACWY control vaccination. The CDR3 spells CASSTSDRSNQPQHF. The CDR3 nucleotides read TGTGCCAGTAGTACTTCGGACAGGTCCAATCAGCCCCAGCATTTT.